The 17 T cell receptor beta chains in this list originate from one sample, sequenced in a study of CD8+ T cells in alopecia areata. RNA was isolated and reverse transcribed to cDNA, the sequencing template. TCRdb's table, derived via immunoSEQ multiplex PCR, lists solely in-frame clones and lacks some. The repertoire holds approximately 91,000 clones, with under 45% as singletons. Material for sequencing was CD4+ T cells sorted from blood. Receptor source: a human donor with alopecia areata.

Note on this clone: Other DNA sequences in this specimen translate into the identical CDR3. This rearrangement joins TRBV29-1 to TRBJ1-1; D call uncertain. CDR1 and CDR2 from the germline V gene are SQVTM and ANQGSEA. The CDR3 runs 13 residues. The V end lost 4 bases, the J end lost 1 base, and 10 bases lay between the germline ends. The CDR3 DNA sequence: TGCAGCGTTGGTCGGCAGGCGAACACTGAAGCTTTCTTT. Its translation is CSVGRQANTEAFF.

V usage is TRBV5-1 and J usage is TRBJ2-3; perhaps TRBD2 as D (5 bases). Germline loops: CDR1 SGHRS, CDR2 YFSETQ. The CDR3 is 15 residues long. V lost 6 bases and J 2 bases, leaving 16 bases between the germline ends. The CDR3 loop is CASTRKAGLTDTQYF. The DNA of the CDR3 is TGCGCCAGCACCCGGAAGGCGGGCCTCACAGATACGCAGTATTTT.

Of note for this clone: Within the sample, other DNA sequences also encode this same CDR3. The chain has TRBV29-1 and TRBJ1-1; D remains unclear. The CDR3 loop spans 12 amino acids. The germline CDR1 and CDR2 sequences are SQVTM and ANQGSEA. The ends were cut back, 4 bases at V and 1 base at J, with 7 bases in the middle. CDR3 DNA sequence: TGCAGCGTTGCTAGGGCGAACACTGAAGCTTTCTTT. Protein sequence: CSVARANTEAFF.

The rearrangement joins TRBV15 to TRBJ2-7, with D perhaps being TRBD1 or TRBD2 (6 bases each). This CDR3 is 14 amino acids long. Trimming left V 8 bases short and J 0 bases short, with 14 bases between. Germline CDR1 LNHNV, CDR2 YYDKDF (reference sequence). The CDR3 bases are TGTGCCACCGGCCGCGGGGACAACTCCTACGAGCAGTACTTC. Residues: CATGRGDNSYEQYF. Full variable domain (remainder filled in from reference TRBV15 and TRBJ2-7): DAMVIQNPRYQVTQFGKPVTLSCSQTLNHNVMYWYQQKSSQAPKLLFHYYDKDFNNEADTPDNFQSRRPNTSFCFLDIRSPGLGDTAMYLCATGRGDNSYEQYFGPGTRLTVT.

The gene calls are TRBV6-6 and TRBJ2-6; D may be TRBD2 (5 bases). The CDR3 consists of 13 residues. The germline V gene has CDR1 MNHNY and CDR2 SVGAGI (reference sequence). V shed 6 bases and J shed 4 bases, with 7 bases lying between them. CDR3 bases: TGTGCCAGCAGCCTAGCAGGGGCCAACGTCCTGACTTTC. As protein: CASSLAGANVLTF.

In this sample, this clone turned up a few times. The rearrangement links TRBV29-1 to TRBJ2-7; TRBD1 might be the D (5 bases). CDR1 is SQVTM and CDR2 is ANQGSEA in the germline V gene. Trimming removed 7 bases from V and 2 bases from J, with 12 bases in between. The length of the CDR3 is 12 residues. The CDR3 sequence: CSAVKGAYEQYF. The CDR3 DNA reads as TGCAGCGCTGTGAAAGGGGCCTACGAGCAGTACTTC.

The chain employs TRBV28 and TRBJ2-5; D is unresolved. Germline CDR1 and CDR2: MDHEN and SYDVKM. This CDR3 region has 13 residues. Trimming removed 6 bases at V and 1 base at J, with 9 bases between. CDR3 in amino acids: CASSPHSQETQYF. For the CDR3, the DNA is TGTGCCAGCAGCCCCCACTCCCAAGAGACCCAGTACTTC.

The chain links TRBV4-2 to TRBJ1-2; 8 positions match TRBD1. The V segment lost 3 bases and the J segment 8 bases; nucleotides outside the gene matches: 2. Per the germline V gene, CDR1 is LGHNA and CDR2 is YNFKEQ. CDR3 length: 12 amino acids. The CDR3 DNA follows: TGTGCCAGCAGCCAGACAGGGGCCGGCTACACCTTC. It specifies CASSQTGAGYTF.

Only a few counts were recorded for this clone. CDR3 region: CSVERFGGTEAFF. CDR3 coding DNA: TGCAGCGTGGAGAGATTTGGGGGGACTGAAGCTTTCTTT. This chain connects TRBV29-1 to TRBJ1-1; a possible D gene is TRBD1 (5 bases). The CDR3 extends over 13 amino acids. V was trimmed by 6 bases and J by 5 bases, leaving 16 bases between them. CDR1 is SQVTM, CDR2 ANQGSEA, per germline.

This clone was detected only once. This chain joins TRBV6-5 and TRBJ2-1; the D gene could be TRBD1 or TRBD2 (7 bases each). This CDR3 contains 16 residues. The germline V gene encodes CDR1 MNHEY and CDR2 SVGAGI. V lost 0 bases, J lost 9 bases, and 18 bases lay in between. Here the CDR3 reads CASSYSISGGGLEQFF. The CDR3 bases are TGTGCCAGCAGTTACTCGATATCAGGGGGGGGGCTTGAGCAGTTCTTC.

V is TRBV2 and J is TRBJ2-1; D call uncertain. V dropped 4 bases and J dropped 4 bases, with 8 bases sitting between them. The CDR3 runs 13 residues. CDR1 and CDR2 from the germline V gene are SNHLY and FYNNEI. The CDR3 DNA reads TGTGCCAGCAGTGTCGGGCAGTACAATGAGCAGTTCTTC. The encoded protein is CASSVGQYNEQFF.

This clone has a handful of counts. The chain carries TRBV7-2 and TRBJ2-4; TRBD1 is a possible D gene (5 bases). Trimming left V 5 bases short and J 3 bases short, with 14 bases between. Per germline, CDR1 SGHTA and CDR2 FQGNSA. This CDR3 is 15 amino acids long. The CDR3 DNA sequence: TGTGCCAGCAGCCAGGACATAGCCTTCAAAAACATTCAGTACTTC. Its protein product is CASSQDIAFKNIQYF.

The chain links TRBV6-5 to TRBJ1-2; D is possibly TRBD1 (5 bases). The CDR3 runs 14 residues. The germline V gene has CDR1 MNHEY and CDR2 SVGAGI. The V end was cut by 2 bases, the J end by 4 bases, with 11 bases between. The CDR3 nucleotides are TGTGCCAGCAGTTACCCAGGGACCCGCTATGGCTACACCTTC. Amino acid sequence: CASSYPGTRYGYTF.

CDR3 sequence (DNA): TGCGCCAGCAGCTTGAATAACAGGGGGCCCTCCAGCACAGATACGCAGTATTTT. It specifies CASSLNNRGPSSTDTQYF. V gene TRBV5-1 combines with J gene TRBJ2-3, with TRBD1 matching 9 bases. With 1 base clipped from V and 0 bases from J, the junction kept 9 bases outside the gene matches. The germline V gene encodes CDR1 SGHRS and CDR2 YFSETQ. The CDR3 spans 18 residues.

The V call is TRBV30, the J call TRBJ2-1, with 10 bases aligning to TRBD2. J was trimmed by 7 bases and V by 0 bases; bases with no gene match: 6. Germline V gene sequence: CDR1 GTSNPN, CDR2 SVGIG (reference sequence). CDR3 length equals 15 residues. The CDR3 coding sequence is TGTGCCTGGAGTGTAATCCTAGCGGGAGTAAATGAGCAGTTCTTC. It yields the protein CAWSVILAGVNEQFF.

The chain employs TRBV30 and TRBJ2-6; D not certain. The germline CDR1 and CDR2 sequences are GTSNPN and SVGIG (reference sequence). Deletions cut 5 bases from V and 3 bases from J, with 5 bases between. This CDR3 has 12 amino acids. This chain's CDR3 is CAWELGANVLTF. Here the CDR3 DNA reads TGTGCCTGGGAACTTGGGGCCAACGTCCTGACTTTC.

This clone was counted a few times. V usage is TRBV29-1 and J usage is TRBJ1-1; 7 nucleotides align to TRBD1. The V and J ends lost 5 bases and 1 base, in that order; junction bases with no gene match: 4. The germline V gene has CDR1 SQVTM and CDR2 ANQGSEA. CDR3 size: 13 residues. The CDR3 is CSVQRGQNTEAFF. CDR3 sequence (DNA): TGCAGCGTTCAAAGGGGGCAGAACACTGAAGCTTTCTTT.